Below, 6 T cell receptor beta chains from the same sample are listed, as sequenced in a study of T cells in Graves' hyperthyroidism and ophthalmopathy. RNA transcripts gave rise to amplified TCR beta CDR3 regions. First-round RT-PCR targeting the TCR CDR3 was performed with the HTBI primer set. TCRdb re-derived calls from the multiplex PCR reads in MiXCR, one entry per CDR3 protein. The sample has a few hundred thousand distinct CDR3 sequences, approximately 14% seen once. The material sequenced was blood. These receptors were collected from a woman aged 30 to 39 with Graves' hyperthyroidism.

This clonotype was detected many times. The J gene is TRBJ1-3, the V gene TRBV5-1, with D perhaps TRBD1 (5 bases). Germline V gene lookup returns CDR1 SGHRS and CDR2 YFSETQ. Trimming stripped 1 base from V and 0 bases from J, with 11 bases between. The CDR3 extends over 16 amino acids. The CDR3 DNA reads TGCGCCAGCAGCTTGTGGGGACCCTCCTCTGGAAACACCATATATTTT. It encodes CASSLWGPSSGNTIYF.

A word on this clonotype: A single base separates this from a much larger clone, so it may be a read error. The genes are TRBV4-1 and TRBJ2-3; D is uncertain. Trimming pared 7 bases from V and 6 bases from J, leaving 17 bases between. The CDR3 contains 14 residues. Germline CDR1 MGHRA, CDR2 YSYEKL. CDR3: CASIHPRGGDTQYF. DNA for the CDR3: TGCGCCAGCATCCATCCGAGAGGTGGGGATACGCAGTATTTT.

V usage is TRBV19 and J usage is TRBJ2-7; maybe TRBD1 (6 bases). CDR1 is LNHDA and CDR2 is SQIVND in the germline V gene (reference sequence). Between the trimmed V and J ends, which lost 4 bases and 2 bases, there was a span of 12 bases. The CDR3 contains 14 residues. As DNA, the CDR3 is TGTGCCAGTAGTACGGCCAGGGGTACCTACGAGCAGTACTTC. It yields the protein CASSTARGTYEQYF.

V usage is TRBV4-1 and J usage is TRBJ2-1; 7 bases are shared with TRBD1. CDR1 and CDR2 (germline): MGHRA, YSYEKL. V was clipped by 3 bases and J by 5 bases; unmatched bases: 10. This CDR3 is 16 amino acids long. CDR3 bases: TGCGCCAGCAGCCACCCCGGACAGGCGTCCAACAATGAGCAGTTCTTC. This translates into CASSHPGQASNNEQFF.

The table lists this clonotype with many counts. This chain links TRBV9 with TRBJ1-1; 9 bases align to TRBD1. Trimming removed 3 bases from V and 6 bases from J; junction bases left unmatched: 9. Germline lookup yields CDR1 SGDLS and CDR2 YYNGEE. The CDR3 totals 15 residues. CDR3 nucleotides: TGTGCCAGCAGCGGCACAGGGGGCGTCCTCGCTGAAGCTTTCTTT. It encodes CASSGTGGVLAEAFF.

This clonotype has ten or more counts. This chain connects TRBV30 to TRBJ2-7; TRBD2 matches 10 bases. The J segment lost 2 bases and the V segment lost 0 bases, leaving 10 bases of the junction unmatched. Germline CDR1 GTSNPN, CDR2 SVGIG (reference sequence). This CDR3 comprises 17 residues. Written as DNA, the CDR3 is TGTGCCTGGAGTGTATTTGTCGGGACTAGCGCAACCTACGAGCAGTACTTC. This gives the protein CAWSVFVGTSATYEQYF.